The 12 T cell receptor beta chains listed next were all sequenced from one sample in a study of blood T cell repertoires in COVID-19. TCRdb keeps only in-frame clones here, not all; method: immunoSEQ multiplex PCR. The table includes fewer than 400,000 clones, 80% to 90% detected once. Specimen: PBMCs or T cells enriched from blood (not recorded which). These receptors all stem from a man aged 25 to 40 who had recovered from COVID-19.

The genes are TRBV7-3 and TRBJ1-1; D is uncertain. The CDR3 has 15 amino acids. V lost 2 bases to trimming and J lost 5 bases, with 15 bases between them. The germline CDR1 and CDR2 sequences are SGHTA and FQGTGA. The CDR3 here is CASSLYGLSGTEAFF. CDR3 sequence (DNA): TGTGCCAGCAGCTTATATGGCCTCTCGGGGACTGAAGCTTTCTTT.

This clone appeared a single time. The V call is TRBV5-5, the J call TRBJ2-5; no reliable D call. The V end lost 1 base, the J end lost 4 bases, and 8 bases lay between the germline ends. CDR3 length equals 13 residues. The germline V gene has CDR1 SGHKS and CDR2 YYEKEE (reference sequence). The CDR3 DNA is TGTGCCAGCAGCTTGAAAGGCGGAGAGACCCAGTACTTC. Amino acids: CASSLKGGETQYF.

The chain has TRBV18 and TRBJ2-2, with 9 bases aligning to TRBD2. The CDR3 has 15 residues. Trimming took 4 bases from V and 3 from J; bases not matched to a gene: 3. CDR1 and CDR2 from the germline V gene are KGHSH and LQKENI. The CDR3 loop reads CASSLLAGDTGELFF. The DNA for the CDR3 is TGTGCCAGCTCACTGTTAGCGGGGGACACCGGGGAGCTGTTTTTT.

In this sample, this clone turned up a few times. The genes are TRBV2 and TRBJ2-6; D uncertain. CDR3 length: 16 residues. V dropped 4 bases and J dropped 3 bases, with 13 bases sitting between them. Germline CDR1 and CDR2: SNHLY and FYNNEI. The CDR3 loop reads CASSVNFRLGANVLTF. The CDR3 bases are TGTGCCAGCAGTGTTAATTTCAGACTTGGGGCCAACGTCCTGACTTTC. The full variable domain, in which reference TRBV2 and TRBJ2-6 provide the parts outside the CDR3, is EPEVTQTPSHQVTQMGQEVILRCVPISNHLYFYWYRQILGQKVEFLVSFYNNEISEKSEIFDDQFSVERPDGSNFTLKIRSTKLEDSAMYFCASSVNFRLGANVLTFGAGSRLTVL.

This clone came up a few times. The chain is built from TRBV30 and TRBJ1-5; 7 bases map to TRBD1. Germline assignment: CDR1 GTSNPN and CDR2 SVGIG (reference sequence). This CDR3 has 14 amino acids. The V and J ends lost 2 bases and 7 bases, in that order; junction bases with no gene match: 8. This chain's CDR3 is CAWSSTTGFQPQHF. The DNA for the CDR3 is TGTGCCTGGAGTTCCACGACAGGGTTCCAGCCCCAGCATTTT.

CDR3 amino acids: CASSESGPETQYF. The CDR3 region has the DNA TGTGCCAGCAGTGAGAGTGGGCCGGAGACCCAGTACTTC. V gene TRBV25-1 combines with J gene TRBJ2-5; D is ambiguous. The CDR3 covers 13 residues. CDR1 is MGHDK and CDR2 is SYGVNS in the germline V gene. Trimming removed 3 bases at V and 5 bases at J, with 10 bases between. The full variable domain, with the rest looked up from reference TRBV25-1 and TRBJ2-5, is EADIYQTPRYLVIGTGKKITLECSQTMGHDKMYWYQQDPGMELHLIHYSYGVNSTEKGDLSSESTVSRIRTEHFPLTLESARPSHTSQYLCASSESGPETQYFGPGTRLLVL.

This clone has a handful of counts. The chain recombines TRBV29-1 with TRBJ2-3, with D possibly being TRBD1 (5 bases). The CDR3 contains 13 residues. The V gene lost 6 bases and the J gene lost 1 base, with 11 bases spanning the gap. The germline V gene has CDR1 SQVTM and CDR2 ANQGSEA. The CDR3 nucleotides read TGCAGCGTGGACACACCTGGCACAGATACGCAGTATTTT. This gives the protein CSVDTPGTDTQYF.

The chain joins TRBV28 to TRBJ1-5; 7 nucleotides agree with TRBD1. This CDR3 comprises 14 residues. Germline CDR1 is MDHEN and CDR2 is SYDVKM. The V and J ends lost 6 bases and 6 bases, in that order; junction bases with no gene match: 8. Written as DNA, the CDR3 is TGTGCCAGCAGGCTACAGGGGAAGGCTCAGCCCCAGCATTTT. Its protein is CASRLQGKAQPQHF.

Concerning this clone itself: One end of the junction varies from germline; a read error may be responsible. The CDR3 sequence is CASSLIRGQDNSPLHF. The DNA for the CDR3 is TGTGCTAGCAGCTTAATTAGGGGGCAGGATAATTCACCCCTCCACTTT. The chain employs TRBV7-7 and TRBJ1-6, with 7 nucleotides matching TRBD1. Germline CDR1 SSHAT, CDR2 FNYEAQ (reference sequence). The CDR3 is 16 residues long.

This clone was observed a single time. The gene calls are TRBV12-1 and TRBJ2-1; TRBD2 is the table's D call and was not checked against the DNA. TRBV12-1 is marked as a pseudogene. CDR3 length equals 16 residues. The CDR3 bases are TGTGCCAGCAGTCCTCGCGGCCCTCCTATCTACAATGAGCAGTTCTTC. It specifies CASSPRGPPIYNEQFF.

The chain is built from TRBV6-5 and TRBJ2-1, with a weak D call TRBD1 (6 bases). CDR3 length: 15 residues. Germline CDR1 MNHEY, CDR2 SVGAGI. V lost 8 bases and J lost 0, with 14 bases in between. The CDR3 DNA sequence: TGTGCCAGCCCCTCCAGCAGGGGCTCCTACAATGAGCAGTTCTTC. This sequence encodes CASPSSRGSYNEQFF.

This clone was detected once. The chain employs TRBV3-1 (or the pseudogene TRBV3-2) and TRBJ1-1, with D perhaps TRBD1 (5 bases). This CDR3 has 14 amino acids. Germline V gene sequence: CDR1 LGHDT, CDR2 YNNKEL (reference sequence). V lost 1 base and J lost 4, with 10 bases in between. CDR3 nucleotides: TGTGCCAGCAGCCAAGTGGGAGGGACCACTGAAGCTTTCTTT. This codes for CASSQVGGTTEAFF.